One sample yielded the 16 T cell receptor beta chains listed below, sequenced in a study of Graves' ophthalmopathy and Graves' hyperthyroidism. RNA transcripts provided the template for amplifying TCR beta CDR3 regions. First-round RT-PCR used HTBI primers; second-round multiplex PCR followed. One entry per CDR3 protein, called by TCRdb with MiXCR from the multiplex PCR reads. Of more than 45,000 distinct CDR3 sequences in the sample, about 50% were seen once. Sequenced: peripheral blood. These receptors all come from an adult man with Graves' ophthalmopathy.

This clonotype was seen many times. V usage is TRBV5-8 and J usage is TRBJ1-4; D remains unclear. The V end was cut by 0 bases, the J end by 0 bases, with 6 bases between. Germline V gene sequence: CDR1 SGHTS, CDR2 YDEGEE. This CDR3 comprises 15 residues. The CDR3: CASSLDLSTNEKLFF. In nucleotides, the CDR3 is TGTGCCAGCAGCTTGGACCTTTCAACTAATGAAAAACTGTTTTTT. The full variable domain, in which reference TRBV5-8 and TRBJ1-4 provide the parts outside the CDR3, is EAGVTQSPTHLIKTRGQQATLRCSPISGHTSVYWYQQALGLGLQFLLWYDEGEERNRGNFPPRFSGRQFPNYSSELNVNALELEDSALYLCASSLDLSTNEKLFFGSGTQLSVL.

The chain combines TRBV7-6 with TRBJ2-2, with TRBD2 matching over 8 bases. CDR3 length: 15 amino acids. J was trimmed by 3 bases and V by 4 bases; bases with no gene match: 4. The germline gives CDR1 SGHVS, CDR2 FNYEAQ. CDR3 sequence: CASSSGGGYTGELFF. CDR3 DNA sequence: TGTGCCAGCAGCTCCGGGGGGGGCTACACCGGGGAGCTGTTTTTT.

The sample holds many counts of this clonotype. V and J are TRBV19 and TRBJ1-4; 11 bases map to TRBD1. With V trimmed by 4 bases and J by 5 bases, 3 bases remained unmatched. The CDR3 sequence is 15 residues long. Germline values: CDR1 LNHDA, CDR2 SQIVND (reference sequence). The CDR3 here is CASSTGTGGNEKLFF. In DNA, the CDR3 is TGTGCCAGTAGTACCGGGACAGGGGGAAATGAAAAACTGTTTTTT.

There are a few counts of this clonotype. The rearrangement uses TRBV29-1 and TRBJ2-5; unclear D gene. CDR1 and CDR2 from the germline V gene are SQVTM and ANQGSEA. The CDR3 is 14 residues long. The ends were cut back, 6 bases at V and 0 bases at J, with 14 bases in the middle. The CDR3 DNA is TGCAGCGTCAGGCCGGACCGAGACCAAGAGACCCAGTACTTC. Its protein product is CSVRPDRDQETQYF.

This clonotype has at least ten counts. The chain couples TRBV3-1 to TRBJ2-7; D is ambiguous. This CDR3 is 14 amino acids long. In germline, CDR1 is LGHDT, CDR2 YNNKEL (reference sequence). Trimming shortened V by 4 bases and J by 3 bases, and 13 bases separated the two germline ends. The CDR3 DNA is TGTGCCAGCAGCCGACTGTTGGATCACTACGAGCAGTACTTC. Encoded protein: CASSRLLDHYEQYF.

This rearrangement joins TRBV5-4 to TRBJ2-7, with D unclear. This CDR3 has 13 residues. Germline loops: CDR1 SGHNT, CDR2 YYREEE (reference sequence). Trimming shortened V by 0 bases and J by 12 bases, and 16 bases separated the two germline ends. CDR3 coding DNA: TGTGCCAGCAGCTTGGACGTATCCTTCAGGCGGTACTTC. This sequence encodes CASSLDVSFRRYF.

The count of this clonotype is one. The CDR3 coding sequence is TGCGCCAGCAGCCAGGGACGCCGCACAGATACGCAGTATTTT. Translating it yields CASSQGRRTDTQYF. The chain links TRBV5-1 to TRBJ2-3; D is tentatively TRBD1 or TRBD2 (5 bases each). V was shortened by 4 bases and J by 1 base, with 10 bases between the two germline ends. CDR1 SGHRS and CDR2 YFSETQ come from the germline V gene. The CDR3 loop spans 14 amino acids.

This clonotype has ten or more counts. Being one base from a much bigger clone, this may be a read error. The CDR3 loop reads CSAKLGQGAYDYTF. CDR3 DNA sequence: TGCAGTGCCAAACTAGGACAGGGAGCCTATGACTACACCTTC. The rearrangement uses TRBV20-1 and TRBJ1-2; the match to TRBD1 covers 8 bases. CDR1 and CDR2 (germline): DFQATT, SNEGSKA (reference sequence). This CDR3 region has 14 residues.

This clonotype was picked up many times. This could be a read error, since a much larger clone is one nucleotide away. This likely comes from a read error, as the CDR3 has no conserved phenylalanine or tryptophan at its end. The chain uses TRBV9 and TRBJ2-3; no clear D. V lost 4 bases to trimming and J lost 3 bases, with 9 bases between them. Germline loops: CDR1 SGDLS, CDR2 YYNGEE. CDR3 length: 13 residues. The DNA for the CDR3 is TGTGCCAGCAGCTTGGACCGGACAGATACGCAGTATTCT. It specifies CASSLDRTDTQYS.

As regards this clonotype: One base away lies a much larger clone, so this may be a sequencing read error. This chain uses TRBV6-2 or TRBV6-3 with TRBJ1-1, with D possibly TRBD1 on 5 matching bases. The CDR3 length is 15 residues. Germline lookup yields CDR1 MNHEY and CDR2 SVGEGT. CDR3 in amino acids: CACRPWKGRDTEAFF. CDR3 bases: TGTGCCTGCAGACCCTGGAAGGGGCGGGACACTGAAGCTTTCTTT.

This clonotype was recorded many times. V is TRBV6-5 and J is TRBJ2-2; possible D gene TRBD2, 6 bases. The CDR3 extends over 13 amino acids. CDR1 MNHEY and CDR2 SVGAGI come from the germline V gene. The germline V and J ends were trimmed by 11 bases and 4 bases, with 14 bases remaining between them. CDR3 loop: CAAEGRGTGELFF. CDR3 nucleotide sequence: TGTGCCGCGGAGGGCCGGGGCACCGGGGAGCTGTTTTTT.

This clonotype was picked up many times. V is TRBV6-4 and J is TRBJ2-3, with unresolved D. V was shortened by 4 bases and J by 3 bases, with 8 bases between the two germline ends. The CDR3 sequence is 13 residues long. Germline V lookup: CDR1 MRHNA, CDR2 SNTAGT. The CDR3 sequence: CASSVSRTDTQYF. CDR3 DNA sequence: TGTGCCAGCAGTGTATCCAGGACAGATACGCAGTATTTT.

The chain recombines TRBV19 with TRBJ1-4, with D unresolved. The germline V gene encodes CDR1 LNHDA and CDR2 SQIVND (reference sequence). V lost 3 bases, J lost 3 bases, and 5 bases lay in between. This CDR3 spans 13 amino acids. CDR3 DNA sequence: TGTGCCAGTAGTATTCGGTCTAATGAAAAACTGTTTTTT. It yields the protein CASSIRSNEKLFF.

This clonotype was seen ten or more times. This may come from a read error, since a much larger clone is one base off. The chain recombines TRBV20-1 with TRBJ2-7; D assignment may be TRBD1 or TRBD2 (6 bases each). CDR1 is DFQATT, CDR2 SNEGSKA, per germline (reference sequence). The CDR3 has 17 residues. The V end lost 5 bases, the J end lost 2 bases, and 25 bases lay between the germline ends. CDR3 protein: CSARDRGTPVAAYEQYF. The DNA for the CDR3 is TGCAGTGCTCGGGATAGAGGGACACCGGTAGCGGCCTACGAGCAGTACTTC.

This clonotype is classed as medium-sized. The rearrangement joins TRBV29-1 to TRBJ2-5; D unclear. CDR3 length: 11 residues. Germline CDR1 and CDR2: SQVTM and ANQGSEA. V lost 4 bases to trimming and J lost 5 bases, with 8 bases between them. The CDR3 DNA is TGCAGCGTTGTCCTGGTGGAGACCCAGTACTTC. Translated, it gives CSVVLVETQYF.

This clonotype showed up many times. The junction and the germline gene differ at one end; a read error may be behind it. V usage is TRBV28 and J usage is TRBJ1-1, with D possibly TRBD1 on 6 matching bases. The CDR3 contains 15 residues. Germline CDR1 is MDHEN and CDR2 is SYDVKM. CDR3 DNA: TGTGCCAGCAGTTTACCTCGGGGGGCGAACGCTGAAGCTTTCTTT. This encodes CASSLPRGANAEAFF.